Listed below are T cell receptor beta chains from one sample, sequenced in a study of cytomegalovirus exposure and HLA in healthy donors. Profiled with immunoSEQ multiplex PCR; TCRdb holds only in-frame clones, not every one. The sample has fewer than 200,000 clones; around 81% are singletons. Sequencing input: PBMCs. The receptors were gathered from a woman younger than 30 in good health and CMV-seropositive. Each CDR3 is given with its conserved first and last residue. The D gene is left open where the match is weak. Size is stated for part of the rows, as once, few or many counts, or as a class when the clone is expanded.

TRBV2	-	TRBJ2-5	TRBD2	CASRDGLAGGQETQYF	TGTGCCAGCAGGGACGGGCTAGCGGGGGGGCAAGAGACCCAGTACTTC
TRBV5-8	-	TRBJ1-2	TRBD1	CASSYGQEGYGYTF	TGTGCCAGCAGCTATGGACAGGAGGGCTATGGCTACACCTTC
TRBV3-2	-	TRBJ2-1	-	CASSLLLFF	TGTGCCAGCAGCCTTCTTCTGTTCTTC
TRBV14	-	TRBJ2-5	TRBD2	CASSQGLARQETQYF	TGTGCCAGCAGCCAAGGACTAGCCCGCCAAGAGACCCAGTACTTC
TRBV7-7	-	TRBJ2-2	-	CASSSKGGLAQSLGELFF	TGTGCCAGCAGCTCAAAAGGGGGTCTAGCCCAATCTTTGGGGGAGCTGTTTTTT
TRBV19	-	TRBJ1-4	-	CASSGGNNEKLFF	TGTGCCAGTAGCGGAGGGAATAATGAAAAACTGTTTTTT
TRBV11-2	-	TRBJ2-7	-	CASSARSTSPEQYF	TGTGCCAGCAGCGCGAGGAGTACATCACCCGAGCAGTACTTC
TRBV7-2	-	TRBJ1-2	-	CASSLLQPFNYGYTF	TGTGCCAGCAGCTTATTACAGCCCTTTAACTATGGCTACACCTTC
TRBV25-1	few	TRBJ1-6	-	CASSARAATGSGSPLHF	TGTGCCAGCAGTGCGAGGGCAGCGACAGGTTCGGGATCACCCCTCCACTTT
TRBV29-1	-	TRBJ2-7	TRBD1	CSVVPTTGASYEQYF	TGCAGCGTTGTTCCGACAACAGGGGCCTCCTACGAGCAGTACTTC
TRBV11-3	-	TRBJ2-3	-	CASSLGTLTDTQYF	TGTGCCAGCAGCTTGGGGACACTCACAGATACGCAGTATTTT
TRBV7-9	-	TRBJ1-4	-	CASSLDSNPNEKLFF	TGTGCCAGCAGCCTTGACAGCAACCCCAATGAAAAACTGTTTTTT
TRBV6-5	-	TRBJ1-1	-	CASSSGNTEAFF	TGTGCCAGCAGTTCAGGGAACACTGAAGCTTTCTTT
TRBV6-1	large	TRBJ2-1	-	CASSDGFSGGGSVDEQFF	TGTGCCAGCAGTGATGGCTTCTCAGGAGGGGGCTCGGTGGATGAGCAGTTCTTC
TRBV9	-	TRBJ2-3	-	CASSAGGTDTQYF	TGTGCCAGCAGCGCCGGGGGCACAGATACGCAGTATTTT
TRBV9	-	TRBJ2-7	TRBD2	CASSVGSGGPYEQYF	TGTGCCAGCAGCGTAGGGTCGGGGGGGCCGTACGAGCAGTACTTC
TRBV28	-	TRBJ2-6	-	CASSLTREANVLTF	TGTGCCAGCAGTTTAACCAGGGAAGCCAACGTCCTGACTTTC
TRBV5-8	-	TRBJ1-6	-	CASSLSSSYNSPLHF	TGTGCCAGCAGCTTGTCTAGCTCCTATAATTCACCCCTCCACTTT
TRBV29-1	-	TRBJ2-7	-	CSVAGKGSYEQYF	TGCAGCGTTGCAGGCAAAGGCAGCTACGAGCAGTACTTC
TRBV7-2	-	TRBJ1-3	-	CASSPTRDSGNTIYF	TGTGCCAGCAGCCCCACCCGGGACTCTGGAAACACCATATATTTT
TRBV4-2	-	TRBJ2-5	-	CASSQEKQARETQYF	TGTGCCAGCAGCCAAGAAAAGCAAGCTCGAGAGACCCAGTACTTC
TRBV6-1	medium-sized	TRBJ2-7	-	CASSGYRAYEQYF	TGTGCCAGCAGCGGCTACAGGGCCTACGAGCAGTACTTC
TRBV7-2	once	TRBJ1-3	TRBD1	CASSTQTGTGNTIYF	TGTGCCAGCAGCACCCAGACAGGGACTGGAAACACCATATATTTT
TRBV7-3	-	TRBJ2-3	-	CASSYTSSGDTQYF	TGTGCCAGCAGCTACACAAGCTCGGGAGATACGCAGTATTTT
TRBV4-1	-	TRBJ2-3	-	CASSQDGGVDTQYF	TGCGCCAGCAGCCAAGACGGAGGGGTAGATACGCAGTATTTT
TRBV4-2	-	TRBJ2-2	TRBD2	CASSQPGLAAAGELFF	TGTGCCAGCAGCCAGCCGGGACTAGCAGCCGCCGGGGAGCTGTTTTTT